These 30 T cell receptor beta chains came from one sample sequenced in a study of technical replicates of blood from several donors. This table comes from immunoSEQ multiplex PCR, and its TCRdb copy is limited to in-frame clones, with some not included. The table records some 13,000 clones, 85% to 95% of them present only once. The source material was PBMCs. These receptors came from a human donor in good health.

The rearrangement uses TRBV2 and TRBJ2-7, with 11 nucleotides matching TRBD2. Germline trimming cut 5 bases from V and 4 bases from J; bases unmatched to any gene: 4. Per the germline V gene, CDR1 is SNHLY and CDR2 is FYNNEI. This CDR3 contains 14 residues. The CDR3 sequence is CASSPGTSGYEQYF. The DNA for the CDR3 is TGTGCCAGCAGTCCCGGGACTAGCGGATACGAGCAGTACTTC.

The rearrangement uses TRBV2 and TRBJ1-5; D not resolved. Germline loops: CDR1 SNHLY, CDR2 FYNNEI. CDR3 length equals 14 residues. V was pared by 7 bases and J by 1 base, with 11 bases between. CDR3 bases: TGTGCCAGCACCGAATCGCAGAGCAATCAGCCCCAGCATTTT. Translating it yields CASTESQSNQPQHF.

The chain carries TRBV4-2 and TRBJ1-2; D call uncertain. The germline V gene encodes CDR1 LGHNA and CDR2 YNFKEQ. V lost 4 bases to trimming and J lost 1 base, with 7 bases between them. CDR3 length: 13 residues. The CDR3 DNA reads as TGTGCCAGCAGCCCCGGGAGTAACTATGGCTACACCTTC. Amino acid sequence: CASSPGSNYGYTF.

The chain carries TRBV4-2 and TRBJ2-1; 7 nucleotides align to TRBD2. The germline V gene has CDR1 LGHNA and CDR2 YNFKEQ. This CDR3 has 17 residues. J lost 2 bases, V lost 0 bases, and 7 bases had no gene match. CDR3 region: CASSQDGGGGPYNEQFF. CDR3 nucleotide sequence: TGTGCCAGCAGCCAAGATGGGGGGGGAGGACCCTACAATGAGCAGTTCTTC.

The rearrangement uses TRBV9 and TRBJ2-2, with TRBD1 as a possible D gene (5 bases). CDR1 is SGDLS and CDR2 is YYNGEE in the germline V gene. Trimming shortened V by 3 bases and J by 2 bases, and 11 bases separated the two germline ends. The CDR3 is 15 amino acids. CDR3 DNA: TGTGCCAGCAGCGCCGGACACTTAAACACCGGGGAGCTGTTTTTT. It translates to CASSAGHLNTGELFF.

The V call is TRBV5-1, the J call TRBJ2-2, with D possibly TRBD1 on 6 matching bases. V lost 4 bases, J lost 1 base, and 11 bases lay in between. This CDR3 is 15 amino acids long. Germline-derived CDR1 and CDR2 are SGHRS and YFSETQ. The CDR3 loop is CASSVRDKNTGELFF. CDR3 coding DNA: TGCGCCAGCAGCGTCCGGGACAAGAACACCGGGGAGCTGTTTTTT.

This clone was recorded only once. V usage is TRBV28 and J usage is TRBJ2-7; weak D call: TRBD2 (5 bases). The CDR3 totals 15 residues. Germline CDR1 MDHEN, CDR2 SYDVKM. Trimming cost V 2 bases and J 0 bases, with 11 bases left between them. CDR3: CASSLVRTASYEQYF. Written as DNA, the CDR3 is TGTGCCAGCAGTTTAGTTAGGACTGCCTCCTACGAGCAGTACTTC.

The chain links TRBV9 to TRBJ1-2, with D perhaps matching TRBD1 (5 bases). Trimming took off 0 bases at V and 4 bases at J, with 22 bases between the two ends. The CDR3 spans 18 residues. In germline, CDR1 is SGDLS, CDR2 YYNGEE. CDR3 DNA: TGTGCCAGCAGCGTAGACCCGCCTGACAGCCTTTCCTTCTATGGCTACACCTTC. The encoded protein is CASSVDPPDSLSFYGYTF.

The J gene is TRBJ2-7, the V gene TRBV6-6; tentatively, D is TRBD1 (5 bases). The V gene lost 7 bases and the J gene lost 3 bases, with 13 bases spanning the gap. The CDR3 extends over 13 amino acids. Germline CDR1 MNHNY, CDR2 SVGAGI (reference sequence). The CDR3 loop reads CASNQGRNYEQYF. The CDR3 nucleotides read TGTGCCAGCAATCAGGGTCGGAACTACGAGCAGTACTTC.

This clone was detected only once. The chain uses TRBV6-1 and TRBJ1-1, with 8 bases lining up with TRBD1. Germline V gives CDR1 MNHNS, CDR2 SASEGT. V shed 4 bases, J shed 7 bases, and the junction held 11 bases outside the gene matches. CDR3 length: 15 residues. For the CDR3, the DNA is TGTGCCAGCAGTGGTGGACAGGGAGTTGATCTTGAAGCTTTCTTT. Encoded protein: CASSGGQGVDLEAFF.

This clone came up once. The chain links TRBV7-9 to TRBJ2-1, with D unresolved. Germline CDR1 SEHNR, CDR2 FQNEAQ (reference sequence). The CDR3 is 15 amino acids. V gave up 4 bases and J gave up 6 bases, with 16 bases separating them. The CDR3 loop reads CASSSQAFSLNEQFF. DNA of the CDR3: TGTGCCAGCAGCTCCCAGGCGTTCTCTCTCAATGAGCAGTTCTTC. The full variable domain, with the rest looked up from reference TRBV7-9 and TRBJ2-1, is DTGVSQNPRHKITKRGQNVTFRCDPISEHNRLYWYRQTLGQGPEFLTYFQNEAQLEKSRLLSDRFSAERPKGSFSTLEIQRTEQGDSAMYLCASSSQAFSLNEQFFGPGTRLTVL.

The chain carries TRBV7-8 and TRBJ2-7, with D possibly matching TRBD1 (5 bases). From germline, CDR1 is SGHVS and CDR2 FQNEAQ. The CDR3 totals 15 residues. V was shortened by 1 base and J by 7 bases, with 17 bases between the two germline ends. The CDR3 here is CASSLEAGYSWEQYF. In DNA form, the CDR3 reads TGTGCCAGCAGCTTAGAGGCAGGGTACTCGTGGGAGCAGTACTTC.

The rearrangement uses TRBV7-8 and TRBJ1-5; possibly TRBD1 for D (6 bases). Trimming cost V 5 bases and J 7 bases, with 9 bases left between them. The length of the CDR3 is 12 residues. Per germline, CDR1 SGHVS and CDR2 FQNEAQ. As DNA, the CDR3 is TGTGCCAGCAGCGCCAGGGGACAGCCCCAGCATTTT. It codes for CASSARGQPQHF.

The chain couples TRBV6-5 to TRBJ2-3; 7 bases line up with TRBD1. In germline, CDR1 is MNHEY, CDR2 SVGAGI. With V trimmed by 11 bases and J by 0 bases, 5 bases remained unmatched. This CDR3 spans 13 amino acids. CDR3: CAARGSSTDTQYF. DNA for the CDR3: TGTGCCGCCAGGGGGTCTAGCACAGATACGCAGTATTTT.

The gene calls are TRBV5-1 and TRBJ2-5; 7 positions agree with TRBD1. The CDR3 consists of 14 residues. CDR1 is SGHRS and CDR2 is YFSETQ in the germline V gene. The V segment lost 4 bases and the J segment 1 base; nucleotides outside the gene matches: 4. CDR3: CASSPGTAQETQYF. CDR3 DNA sequence: TGCGCCAGCAGCCCCGGGACAGCCCAAGAGACCCAGTACTTC.

The sample holds one count of this clone. The rearrangement links TRBV2 to TRBJ1-3, with TRBD1 as a possible D gene (5 bases). The CDR3 is 17 residues long. CDR1 is SNHLY and CDR2 is FYNNEI in the germline V gene. The ends were cut back, 6 bases at V and 2 bases at J, with 20 bases in the middle. In nucleotides, the CDR3 is TGTGCCAGCAGGTTCGACAGCCTCCCGAGAGCTGGAAACACCATATATTTT. Its protein is CASRFDSLPRAGNTIYF.

CDR3: CASSLGQNTEAFF. The DNA of the CDR3 is TGTGCCAGCAGCTTAGGACAGAACACTGAAGCTTTCTTT. The V and J genes are TRBV7-2 and TRBJ1-1, with D hard to call. The CDR3 is 13 amino acids. Between the trimmed V and J ends, which lost 1 base and 1 base, there was a span of 4 bases. CDR1 is SGHTA and CDR2 is FQGNSA in the germline V gene.

The rearrangement uses TRBV9 and TRBJ2-1; TRBD2 agrees at 7 bases. The CDR3 covers 15 residues. The germline CDR1 and CDR2 sequences are SGDLS and YYNGEE. The V and J ends lost 0 bases and 7 bases, in that order; junction bases with no gene match: 7. In DNA, the CDR3 is TGTGCCAGCAGCGTAGGGGCGGGAGAATCTAATGAGCAGTTCTTC. This codes for CASSVGAGESNEQFF.

This chain uses TRBV28 with TRBJ2-3; TRBD2 matches 10 bases. The CDR3 is made up of 17 amino acids. Germline V gene lookup returns CDR1 MDHEN and CDR2 SYDVKM. V was clipped by 4 bases and J by 0 bases; unmatched bases: 7. The chain's CDR3 is CASSSIRTSGSTDTQYF. CDR3 DNA: TGTGCCAGCAGTTCCATTCGGACTAGCGGAAGCACAGATACGCAGTATTTT.

This chain uses TRBV5-8 with TRBJ2-7; 10 bases are a match to TRBD2. With V trimmed by 4 bases and J by 3 bases, 7 bases remained unmatched. This CDR3 contains 15 residues. Germline V gene data show CDR1 as SGHTS and CDR2 as YDEGEE. CDR3 sequence: CASSQQREGRYEQYF. CDR3 in DNA: TGTGCCAGCAGCCAACAGCGGGAGGGCCGCTACGAGCAGTACTTC.

This sequence joins TRBV2 and TRBJ1-5; D is ambiguous. CDR3 size: 15 residues. Deletions cut 6 bases from V and 2 bases from J, with 14 bases between. Looked up from germline, CDR1 is SNHLY and CDR2 is FYNNEI. CDR3 DNA sequence: TGTGCCAGCAGCCCGAACCACAATCGCAATCAGCCCCAGCATTTT. Amino acids: CASSPNHNRNQPQHF.

The chain carries TRBV6-4 and TRBJ2-6; the D gene is possibly TRBD1 (5 bases). Germline lookup yields CDR1 MRHNA and CDR2 SNTAGT. The V end lost 5 bases, the J end lost 4 bases, and 9 bases lay between the germline ends. The CDR3 totals 14 residues. DNA for the CDR3: TGTGCCAGCAGTCAGGGATTGGGGGCCAACGTCCTGACTTTC. This encodes CASSQGLGANVLTF.

This rearrangement joins TRBV5-1 to TRBJ1-1; perhaps TRBD1 as D (6 bases). Germline CDR1 is SGHRS and CDR2 is YFSETQ. The CDR3 runs to 14 residues. The V end was cut by 2 bases, the J end by 4 bases, with 12 bases between. CDR3 bases: TGCGCCAGCAGCTTTACCAGGGGTTCCACTGAAGCTTTCTTT. It yields the protein CASSFTRGSTEAFF.

The genes are TRBV27 and TRBJ2-7, with TRBD1 matching 9 bases. Germline V gene data show CDR1 as MNHEY and CDR2 as SMNVEV (reference sequence). The V gene end was trimmed by 6 bases and the J gene end by 2 bases; junction bases not matched to a gene: 14. This CDR3 is built from 17 residues. The CDR3 DNA reads TGTGCCAGCAGCACGAATTTGGGGACAGGGACTACCTACGAGCAGTACTTC. The encoded protein is CASSTNLGTGTTYEQYF.

The rearrangement uses TRBV6-5 and TRBJ1-1, with 9 bases matching TRBD1. The CDR3 has 16 residues. Germline loops: CDR1 MNHEY, CDR2 SVGAGI. Germline trimming cut 0 bases from V and 0 bases from J; bases unmatched to any gene: 2. The CDR3 DNA is TGTGCCAGCAGTTACTCGGGGACAGGGATGAACACTGAAGCTTTCTTT. Protein sequence: CASSYSGTGMNTEAFF.

The gene calls are TRBV7-6 and TRBJ2-3; 10 bases align to TRBD2. This CDR3 comprises 17 residues. The V and J ends lost 0 bases and 4 bases, in that order; junction bases with no gene match: 7. Germline loops: CDR1 SGHVS, CDR2 FNYEAQ. In DNA, the CDR3 is TGTGCCAGCAGCTTAGCGCAAGCGGGAGGGCCCGCAGATACGCAGTATTTT. It codes for CASSLAQAGGPADTQYF.

The chain couples TRBV7-8 to TRBJ1-1; possibly TRBD1 for D (5 bases). Germline assignment: CDR1 SGHVS and CDR2 FQNEAQ. The CDR3 has 14 amino acids. V gave up 5 bases and J gave up 3 bases, with 13 bases separating them. The CDR3 here is CASSSLFRDTEAFF. CDR3 DNA sequence: TGTGCCAGCAGCAGCTTGTTCAGGGACACTGAAGCTTTCTTT.

Only one count was recorded for this clone. The chain employs TRBV10-3 and TRBJ2-7; D perhaps matches TRBD2 (5 bases). CDR1 and CDR2 (germline): ENHRY, SYGVKD. This CDR3 has 12 amino acids. V was clipped by 4 bases and J by 5 bases, with 9 bases between them. The DNA of the CDR3 is TGTGCCATCAGTGCAAGGACTGACGAGCAGTACTTC. Residues: CAISARTDEQYF.

The chain uses TRBV27 and TRBJ2-7, with 8 nucleotides matching TRBD2. Germline lookup yields CDR1 MNHEY and CDR2 SMNVEV (reference sequence). With 2 bases clipped from V and 3 bases from J, the junction kept 9 bases outside the gene matches. The CDR3 spans 16 residues. The CDR3 loop is CASSLAGTRGGYEQYF. CDR3 DNA: TGTGCCAGCAGTTTAGCCGGGACTAGGGGAGGCTACGAGCAGTACTTC.

The chain couples TRBV5-1 to TRBJ1-4; D call uncertain. The V gene lost 0 bases and the J gene lost 6 bases, with 12 bases spanning the gap. The CDR3 consists of 15 residues. In germline, CDR1 is SGHRS, CDR2 YFSETQ. The CDR3 is CASSLGGRSDEKLFF. The CDR3 DNA reads TGCGCCAGCAGCTTGGGAGGTCGGTCCGATGAAAAACTGTTTTTT.